This TCR beta chain was profiled in a study of shared clonotypes between healthy human individuals. Study as a whole: CD8 memory received one plate per donor, CD8 naive two, CD4 memory three and CD4 naive three. General study points: Blood was the only sampled material, and tissue repertoires likely differ.

Sequencing used immunoSEQ multiplex PCR; TCRdb keeps in-frame clones, though not all of them. The sample has approximately 2,000,000 clones; around 93% are singletons. Turning to this clone: What it recognizes is unknown.

Per germline, CDR1 KGHSH and CDR2 LQKENI. Trimming took off 5 bases at V and 6 bases at J, with 20 bases between the two ends. The length of the CDR3 is 15 residues. The source material was naive CD4+ T cells from PBMCs. Sample subset: CD45RA+ positively selected. The receptor was isolated from a man between 18 and 29 years old in good health. Some clones in this sample may be carry-over from other donors' samples. The rearrangement links TRBV18 to TRBJ2-7; tentatively, D is TRBD2 (6 bases). The CDR3 region is CASSGIADFLGEQYF. In DNA, the CDR3 is TGTGCCAGCTCAGGAATAGCGGACTTCCTTGGCGAGCAGTACTTC.